This T cell receptor (beta chain) was observed in a study of shared clonotypes between healthy human individuals. Study results and limitations: In having few donors, the study represented limited genetic and exposure-history diversity.

The CDR3 is 15 amino acids. V was pared by 1 base and J by 7 bases, with 9 bases of the junction left unmatched. Per germline, CDR1 SQVTM and CDR2 ANQGSEA. For this clone: Its antigen is as yet unknown.

Assay: immunoSEQ multiplex PCR; the TCRdb copy retains only in-frame clones and omits some. The table includes a few million clones, just over 90% detected once. The sequencing sample was made of naive CD4+ T cells sorted from blood. Subset meaning: CD45RA+ positively selected. The chain recombines TRBV29-1 with TRBJ1-4; 7 bases match TRBD1. This TCR came from a man younger than 30 in good health. The CDR3 here is CSVEGIQGIGEKLFF. The CDR3 region has the DNA TGCAGCGTTGAAGGTATACAGGGGATTGGTGAAAAACTGTTTTTT.